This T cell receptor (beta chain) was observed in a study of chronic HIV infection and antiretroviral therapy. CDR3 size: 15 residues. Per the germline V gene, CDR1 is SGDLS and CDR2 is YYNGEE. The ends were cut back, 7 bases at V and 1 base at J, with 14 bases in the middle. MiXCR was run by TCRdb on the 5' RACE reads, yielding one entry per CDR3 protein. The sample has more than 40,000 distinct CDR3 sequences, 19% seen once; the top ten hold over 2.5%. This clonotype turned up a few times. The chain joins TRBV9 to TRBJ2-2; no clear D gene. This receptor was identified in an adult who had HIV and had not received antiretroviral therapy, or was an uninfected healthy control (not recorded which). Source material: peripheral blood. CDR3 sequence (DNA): TGTGCCAGCCGCCCAGCCGGGTTGAACACCGGGGAGCTGTTTTTT. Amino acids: CASRPAGLNTGELFF.